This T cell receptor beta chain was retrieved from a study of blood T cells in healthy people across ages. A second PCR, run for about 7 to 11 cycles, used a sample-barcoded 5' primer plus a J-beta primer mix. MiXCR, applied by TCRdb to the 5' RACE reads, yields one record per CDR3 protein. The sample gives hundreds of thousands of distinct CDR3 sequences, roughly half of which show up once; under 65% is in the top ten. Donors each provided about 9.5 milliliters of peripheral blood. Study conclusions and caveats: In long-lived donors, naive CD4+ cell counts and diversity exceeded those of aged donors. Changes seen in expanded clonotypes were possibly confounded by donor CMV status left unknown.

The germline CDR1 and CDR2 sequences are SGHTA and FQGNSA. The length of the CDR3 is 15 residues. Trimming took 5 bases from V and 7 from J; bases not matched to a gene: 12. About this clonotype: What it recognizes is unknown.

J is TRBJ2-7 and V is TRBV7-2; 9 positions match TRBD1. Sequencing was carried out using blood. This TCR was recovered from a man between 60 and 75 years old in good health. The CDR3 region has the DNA TGTGCCAGCAGCCGTGCCGGGACAGGGCTCCTTGAGCAGTACTTC. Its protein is CASSRAGTGLLEQYF.